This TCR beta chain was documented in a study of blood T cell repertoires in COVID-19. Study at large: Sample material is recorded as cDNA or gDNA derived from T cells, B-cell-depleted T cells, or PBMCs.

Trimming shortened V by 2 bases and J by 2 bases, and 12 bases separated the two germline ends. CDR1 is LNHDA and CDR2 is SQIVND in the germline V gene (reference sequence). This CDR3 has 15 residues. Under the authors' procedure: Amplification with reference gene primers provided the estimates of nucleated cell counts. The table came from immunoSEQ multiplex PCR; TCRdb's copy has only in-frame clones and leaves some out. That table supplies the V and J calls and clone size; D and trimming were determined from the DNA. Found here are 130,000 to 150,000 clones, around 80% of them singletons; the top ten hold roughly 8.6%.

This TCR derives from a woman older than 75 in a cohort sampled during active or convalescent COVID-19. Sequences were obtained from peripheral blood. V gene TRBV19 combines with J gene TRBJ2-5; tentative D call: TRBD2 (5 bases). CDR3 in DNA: TGTGCCAGTAGTATATGGAGGAGTTCTCAAGAGACCCAGTACTTC. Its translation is CASSIWRSSQETQYF.